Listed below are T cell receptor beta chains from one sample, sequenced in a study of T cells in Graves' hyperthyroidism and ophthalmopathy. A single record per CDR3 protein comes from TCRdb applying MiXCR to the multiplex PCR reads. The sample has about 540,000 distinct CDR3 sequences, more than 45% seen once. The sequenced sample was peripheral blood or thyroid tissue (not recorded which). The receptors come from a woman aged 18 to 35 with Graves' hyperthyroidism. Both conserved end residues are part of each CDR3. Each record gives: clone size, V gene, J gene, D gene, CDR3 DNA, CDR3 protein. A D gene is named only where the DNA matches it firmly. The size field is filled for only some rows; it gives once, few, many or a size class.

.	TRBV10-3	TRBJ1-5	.	TGTGCCAGCACCTCAGGGGCAGGCAATCAGCCCCAGCATTTT	CASTSGAGNQPQHF
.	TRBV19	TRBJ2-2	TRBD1	TGTGCCAGTAGAAGGGCACCGGGACAGGACACCGGGGAGCTGTTTTTT	CASRRAPGQDTGELFF
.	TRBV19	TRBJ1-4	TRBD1	TGTGCCAGTAGTATAGGACCTTCGGACAGGGGTCCTGAAAAACTGTTTTTT	CASSIGPSDRGPEKLFF
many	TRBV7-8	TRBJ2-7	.	TGTGCCAGCAGCTTGATGGTGGCGGCAGCCTACGAGCAGTACTTC	CASSLMVAAAYEQYF
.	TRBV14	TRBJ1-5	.	TGTGCCAGCAGCGTCTTTGGTCAGCCCCGGCATTTT	CASSVFGQPRHF
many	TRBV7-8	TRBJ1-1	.	TGTGCCAGCAGCCCCCCGTATGAGGGGCGAGCTTTCTTT	CASSPPYEGRAFF
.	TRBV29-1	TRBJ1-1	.	TGCAGCGTTGAGGGGACGATGGGGACTGAAGCTTTCTTT	CSVEGTMGTEAFF
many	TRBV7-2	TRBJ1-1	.	TGTGCCAGCAGCTTAGGGCTCATGAACACTGAAGCTTTCTTT	CASSLGLMNTEAFF
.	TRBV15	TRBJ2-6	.	TGTGCCACCAGCAGCGAGGCCTCTGGGGCCAACGTCCTGACTTTC	CATSSEASGANVLTF
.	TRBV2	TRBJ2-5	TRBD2	TGTGCCAGCAGGGGGACTAGCGGGAGCAGGGAGACCCAGTACTTC	CASRGTSGSRETQYF
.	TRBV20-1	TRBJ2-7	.	TGCAGTGCCAAATTCCCAGAATCCTCCTACGAGCAGTACTTC	CSAKFPESSYEQYF
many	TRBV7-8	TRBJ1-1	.	TGTGCCAGCAGCTTAGTGGCTGGGTTGAACACTGAAGCTTTCTTT	CASSLVAGLNTEAFF
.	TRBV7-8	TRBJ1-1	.	TGTGCCAGCAGCTTAAAGAACGGGGGCACTGAAGCTTTCTTT	CASSLKNGGTEAFF
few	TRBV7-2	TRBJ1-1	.	TGTGCCCCAAAAGGTCAGGGCAACACTGAAGCTTTCTTT	CAPKGQGNTEAFF
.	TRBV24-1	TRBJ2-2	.	TGTGCCACCAGTGACCCAAACCCCACAGGGGAGCTGTTTTTT	CATSDPNPTGELFF
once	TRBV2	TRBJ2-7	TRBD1	TGTGCCAGCAGAGGGACAGGGCGGACCTACGAGCAGTACTTC	CASRGTGRTYEQYF
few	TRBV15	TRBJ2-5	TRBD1	TGTGCCACCAGCATAGGACAGGGGGCTCTTATAAACAAAGAGACCCAGTACTTC	CATSIGQGALINKETQYF
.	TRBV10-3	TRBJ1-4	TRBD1	TGTGCCATCAGCCCGGGACAGGGGGGTGACAAACTGTTTTTT	CAISPGQGGDKLFF
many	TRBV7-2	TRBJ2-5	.	TGTGCCAGCACCAAAGAGCTAGCCCCAGAGACCCAGTACTTC	CASTKELAPETQYF
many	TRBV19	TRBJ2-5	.	TGTGCCAGTACCTCCAGGCTGGGAGGGACCCAGTACTTC	CASTSRLGGTQYF
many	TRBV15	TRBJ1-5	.	TGTGCCACCAGTTCGGGATATAGCAATCAGCCCCAGCATTTT	CATSSGYSNQPQHF
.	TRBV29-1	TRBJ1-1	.	TGCAGCGTTGAAGAAACAGGGCGAGGTACTGAAGCTTTCTTT	CSVEETGRGTEAFF
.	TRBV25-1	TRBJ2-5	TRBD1	TGTGCCAGCAGTGCACTTGGACAGGACGACCAGTACTTC	CASSALGQDDQYF
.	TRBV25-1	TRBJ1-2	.	TGTGCTAGGGCGTCGCGGAGGGAGGCTGACTATGGCTACACCTTC	CARASRREADYGYTF
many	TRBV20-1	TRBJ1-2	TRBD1	TGCAGTGCTAGAGATGACAGGGGATGGTATGGCTACACCTTC	CSARDDRGWYGYTF
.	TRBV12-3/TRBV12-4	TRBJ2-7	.	TGTGCCAGCAGTCGAACAGGACCGGGATACGAGCAGTACTTC	CASSRTGPGYEQYF
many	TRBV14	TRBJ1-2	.	TGTGCCAGCAGCCAAAGGAGCAGTGGTGGCTACACCTTC	CASSQRSSGGYTF
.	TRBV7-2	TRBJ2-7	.	TGTGCCAGCAGCTTAAAGGCAGGGGTTGCCTACGAGCAGTACTTC	CASSLKAGVAYEQYF
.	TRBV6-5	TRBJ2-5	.	TGTGCCAGCACCTACTCGGCGGTACAAGAGACCCAGTACTTC	CASTYSAVQETQYF
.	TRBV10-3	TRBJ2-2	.	TGTGCCAACCAGACTAGAGAGGCCGGGGAGCTGTTTTTT	CANQTREAGELFF
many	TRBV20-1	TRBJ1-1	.	TGCAGTGCTGTACCGCAGCTGAACACTGAAGCTTTCTTT	CSAVPQLNTEAFF
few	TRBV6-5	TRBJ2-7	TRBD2	TGTGCCAGCAGTTACAGGCTAGCGGAGACCTACGAGCAGTACTTC	CASSYRLAETYEQYF
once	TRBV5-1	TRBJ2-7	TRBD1	TGCGCCAGCAGCTTGACAGGGGGAACATTCCACGAGCAGTACTTC	CASSLTGGTFHEQYF
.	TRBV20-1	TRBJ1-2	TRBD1	TGCAGTGCTGGGGGACAGCGCCATCTCCTGAACTATGGCTACACCTTC	CSAGGQRHLLNYGYTF
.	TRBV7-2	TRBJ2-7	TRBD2	TGTGCTAGAGCCTTGAGCGGGAAGCTAGGGGAGCAGTACTTC	CARALSGKLGEQYF
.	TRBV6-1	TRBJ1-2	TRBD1	TGTGCCAGCAGATACCGGGACAGGGCCTATGGCTACACCTTC	CASRYRDRAYGYTF
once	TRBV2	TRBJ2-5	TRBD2	TGTGCCAGCCTCGGCTTTAGCGGGAGGACGGGGGAGACCCAGTACTTC	CASLGFSGRTGETQYF
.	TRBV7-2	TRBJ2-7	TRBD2	TGTGCCAGCAGCCCCCTAGCGGTAAACTACGAGCAGTACTTC	CASSPLAVNYEQYF
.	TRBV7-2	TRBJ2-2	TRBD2	TGTGCCAGCAGCTTAGGCTGGGGACTAGCGAGCACCGGGGAGCTGTTTTTT	CASSLGWGLASTGELFF
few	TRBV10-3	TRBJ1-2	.	TGTGCCAGCAGTGAATCCCTCCGGGGTGGCTACACCTTC	CASSESLRGGYTF
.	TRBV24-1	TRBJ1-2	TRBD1	TGTGCCACCAGTGATTCCGGACAGGGAAACTATGGCTACACCTTC	CATSDSGQGNYGYTF
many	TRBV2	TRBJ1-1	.	TGTGCCAGCGACGAAGGGCTAAACACTGAAGCTTTCTTT	CASDEGLNTEAFF
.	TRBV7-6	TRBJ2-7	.	TGCGCCAGCAGCCAAGCAGGCACAGGGCAGTCCTACGAGCAGTACTTC	CASSQAGTGQSYEQYF
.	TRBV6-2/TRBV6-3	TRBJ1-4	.	TGTGCCAGCAGTTACTCTGGTTCGGTAAATGAAAAACTGTTTTTT	CASSYSGSVNEKLFF
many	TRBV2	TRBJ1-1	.	TGTGCCAGCAGTGACCGATCCGGCGCAGGAACTGAAGCTTTCTTT	CASSDRSGAGTEAFF